This TCR beta chain was captured in a study of cytomegalovirus exposure and HLA in healthy donors. About the research overall: The Caucasian-associated ancestry cluster contained approximately 81% of the roughly 400 genotyped donors.

The germline gives CDR1 SGDLS, CDR2 YYNGEE. This CDR3 is built from 17 residues. Trimming cost V 2 bases and J 1 base; bases outside gene matches: 10. The PCR contained 60 Vbeta and 13 Jbeta primers. The method was immunoSEQ multiplex PCR; TCRdb's version includes in-frame clones alone and lacks a portion of them. The sample comprises roughly 250,000 clones, under 80% of which are singletons, and approximately 2.3% rests with the top ten. Sample: PBMCs. The clonotype was recovered from a female donor in good health and CMV-seronegative. This rearrangement joins TRBV9 to TRBJ1-1, with 8 bases aligning to TRBD1. CDR3 amino acids: CASSVTDRGNGNTEAFF. The DNA of the CDR3 is TGTGCCAGCAGCGTGACCGACAGGGGCAATGGGAACACTGAAGCTTTCTTT.